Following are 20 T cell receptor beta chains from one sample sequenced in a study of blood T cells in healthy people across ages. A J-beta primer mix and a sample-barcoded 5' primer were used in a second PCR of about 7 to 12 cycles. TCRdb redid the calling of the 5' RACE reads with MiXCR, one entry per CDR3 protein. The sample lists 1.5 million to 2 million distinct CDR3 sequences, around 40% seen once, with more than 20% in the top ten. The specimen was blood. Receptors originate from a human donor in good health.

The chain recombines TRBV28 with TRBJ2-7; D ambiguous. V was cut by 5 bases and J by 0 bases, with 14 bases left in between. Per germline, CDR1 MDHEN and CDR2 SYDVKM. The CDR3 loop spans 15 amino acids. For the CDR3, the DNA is TGTGCCAGCAGTCCTGACTCGTGGAGCTCCTACGAGCAGTACTTC. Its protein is CASSPDSWSSYEQYF.

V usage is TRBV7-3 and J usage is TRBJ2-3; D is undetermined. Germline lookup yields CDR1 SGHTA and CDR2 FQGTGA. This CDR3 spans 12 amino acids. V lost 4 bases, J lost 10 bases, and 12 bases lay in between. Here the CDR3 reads CASSSTMGAQYF. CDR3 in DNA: TGTGCCAGCAGCTCCACTATGGGCGCGCAGTATTTT.

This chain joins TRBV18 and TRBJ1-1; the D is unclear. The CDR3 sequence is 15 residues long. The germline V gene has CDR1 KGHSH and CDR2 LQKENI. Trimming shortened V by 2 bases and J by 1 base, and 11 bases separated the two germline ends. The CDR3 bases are TGTGCCAGCTCACCAATCTGGTCTCCGAACACTGAAGCTTTCTTT. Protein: CASSPIWSPNTEAFF.

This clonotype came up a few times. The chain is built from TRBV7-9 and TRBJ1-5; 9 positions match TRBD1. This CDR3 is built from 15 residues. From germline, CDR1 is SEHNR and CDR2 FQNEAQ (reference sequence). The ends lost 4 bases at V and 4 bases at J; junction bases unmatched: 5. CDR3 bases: TGTGCCAGCAGCTCTCACAGGGGGCCAAATCAGCCCCAGCATTTT. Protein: CASSSHRGPNQPQHF.

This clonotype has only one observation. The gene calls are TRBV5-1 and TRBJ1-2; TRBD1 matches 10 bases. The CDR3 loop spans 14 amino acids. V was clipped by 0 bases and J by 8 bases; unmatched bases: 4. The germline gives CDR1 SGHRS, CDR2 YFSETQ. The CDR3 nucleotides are TGCGCCAGCAGCTTGGGGACAGGGGGTCAGGGCTACACCTTC. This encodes CASSLGTGGQGYTF.

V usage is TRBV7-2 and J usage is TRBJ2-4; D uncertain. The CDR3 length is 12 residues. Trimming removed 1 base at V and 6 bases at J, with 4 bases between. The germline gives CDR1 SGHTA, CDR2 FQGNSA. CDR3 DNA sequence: TGTGCCAGCAGCTTAGTGTCAAACATTCAGTACTTC. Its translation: CASSLVSNIQYF.

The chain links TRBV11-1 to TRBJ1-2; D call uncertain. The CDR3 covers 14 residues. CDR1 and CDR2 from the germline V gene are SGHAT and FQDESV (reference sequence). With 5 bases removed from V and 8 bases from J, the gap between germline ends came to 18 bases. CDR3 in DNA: TGTGCCAGCAGCCCTAGGGAGGAGATAGTCGGCTACACCTTC. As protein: CASSPREEIVGYTF. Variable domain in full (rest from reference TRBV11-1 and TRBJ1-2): EAEVAQSPRYKITEKSQAVAFWCDPISGHATLYWYRQILGQGPELLVQFQDESVVDDSQLPKDRFSAERLKGVDSTLKIQPAELGDSAMYLCASSPREEIVGYTFGSGTRLTVV.

CDR3 DNA: TGTGCCAGCAGCTTAGGATCATTCGAGCAGTACTTC. This translates into CASSLGSFEQYF. The chain links TRBV11-3 to TRBJ2-7; D uncertain. V was clipped by 1 base and J by 6 bases, with 7 bases between them. The CDR3 length is 12 residues. CDR1 is SGHNT and CDR2 is YENEEA in the germline V gene.

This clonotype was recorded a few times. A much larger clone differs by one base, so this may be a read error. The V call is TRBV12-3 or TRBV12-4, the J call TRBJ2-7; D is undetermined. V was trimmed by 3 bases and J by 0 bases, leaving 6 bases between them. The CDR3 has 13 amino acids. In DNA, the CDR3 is TGTGCCAGCAGTTTGTACACCTCCTACGAGCAGTACTTC. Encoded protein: CASSLYTSYEQYF.

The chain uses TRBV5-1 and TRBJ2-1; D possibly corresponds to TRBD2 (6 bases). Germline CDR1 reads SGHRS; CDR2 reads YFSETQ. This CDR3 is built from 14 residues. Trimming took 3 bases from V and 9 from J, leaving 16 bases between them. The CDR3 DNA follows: TGCGCCAGCAGCTCGTGGGGGGATTCGGGTGAGCAGTTCTTC. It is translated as CASSSWGDSGEQFF.

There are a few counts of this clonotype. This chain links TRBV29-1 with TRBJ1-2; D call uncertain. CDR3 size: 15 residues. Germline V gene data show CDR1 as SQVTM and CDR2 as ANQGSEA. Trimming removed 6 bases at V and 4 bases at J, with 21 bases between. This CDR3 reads CSVGAMSRAAYGYTF. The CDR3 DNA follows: TGCAGCGTGGGAGCCATGAGTAGGGCGGCCTATGGCTACACCTTC.

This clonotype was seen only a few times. This CDR3 is CASSKDGTYEQYF. CDR3 DNA: TGTGCCAGCAGCAAGGACGGGACCTACGAGCAGTACTTC. The chain combines TRBV7-9 with TRBJ2-7, with D possibly matching TRBD2 (5 bases). Germline V CDR1 and CDR2: SEHNR, FQNEAQ (reference sequence). The CDR3 has 13 residues. The V gene lost 5 bases and the J gene lost 2 bases, with 10 bases spanning the gap.

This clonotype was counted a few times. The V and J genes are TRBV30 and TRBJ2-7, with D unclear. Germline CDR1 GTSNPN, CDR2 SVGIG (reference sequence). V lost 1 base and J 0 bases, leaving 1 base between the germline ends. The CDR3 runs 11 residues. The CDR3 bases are TGTGCCTGGAGTGACTCCTACGAGCAGTACTTC. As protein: CAWSDSYEQYF.

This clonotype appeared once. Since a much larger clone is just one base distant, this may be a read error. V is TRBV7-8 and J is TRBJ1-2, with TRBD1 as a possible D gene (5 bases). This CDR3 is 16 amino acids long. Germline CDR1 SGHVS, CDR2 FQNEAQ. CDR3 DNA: TGTGCCAGCGGCTTCGGGGCGGCAGCCCGGGGGTATGGCTACACCTTC. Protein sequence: CASGFGAAARGYGYTF.

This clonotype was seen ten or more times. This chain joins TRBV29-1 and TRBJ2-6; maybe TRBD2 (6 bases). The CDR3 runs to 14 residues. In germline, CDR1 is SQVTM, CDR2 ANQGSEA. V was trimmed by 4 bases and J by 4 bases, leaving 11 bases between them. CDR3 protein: CSVGGVPGANVLTF. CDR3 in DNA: TGCAGCGTTGGGGGGGTCCCAGGGGCCAACGTCCTGACTTTC.

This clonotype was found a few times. CDR3 in amino acids: CSVEETVYGYTF. The CDR3 DNA reads TGCAGCGTTGAAGAAACAGTCTATGGCTACACCTTC. The V gene is TRBV29-1, the J gene TRBJ1-2; D call uncertain. Looked up from germline, CDR1 is SQVTM and CDR2 is ANQGSEA. The ends were cut back, 0 bases at V and 4 bases at J, with 6 bases in the middle. This CDR3 comprises 12 residues.

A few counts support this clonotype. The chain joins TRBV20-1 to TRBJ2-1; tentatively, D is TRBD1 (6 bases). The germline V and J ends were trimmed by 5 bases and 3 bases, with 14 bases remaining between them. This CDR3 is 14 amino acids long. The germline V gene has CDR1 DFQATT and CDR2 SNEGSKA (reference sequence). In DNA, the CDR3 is TGCAGTGCTGGGGGCAGGGGAAACTACAATGAGCAGTTCTTC. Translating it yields CSAGGRGNYNEQFF.

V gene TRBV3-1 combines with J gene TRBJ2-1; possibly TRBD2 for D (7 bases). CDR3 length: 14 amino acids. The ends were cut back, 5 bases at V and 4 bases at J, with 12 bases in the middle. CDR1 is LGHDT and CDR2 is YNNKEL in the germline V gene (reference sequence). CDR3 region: CASSEGGVYNEQFF. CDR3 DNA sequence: TGTGCCAGCAGCGAAGGGGGGGTGTACAATGAGCAGTTCTTC.

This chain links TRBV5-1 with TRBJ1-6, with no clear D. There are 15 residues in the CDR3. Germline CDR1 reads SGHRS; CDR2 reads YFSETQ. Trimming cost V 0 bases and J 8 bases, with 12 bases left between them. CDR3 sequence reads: CASSLAEEVHSPLHF. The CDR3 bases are TGCGCCAGCAGCTTGGCCGAAGAAGTCCATTCACCCCTCCACTTT.

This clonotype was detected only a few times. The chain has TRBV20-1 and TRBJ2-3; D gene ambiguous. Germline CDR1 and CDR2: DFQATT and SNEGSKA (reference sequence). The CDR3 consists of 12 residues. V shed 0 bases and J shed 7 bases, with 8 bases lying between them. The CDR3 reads CSARESSHTQYF. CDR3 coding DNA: TGCAGTGCTAGAGAATCTTCTCATACGCAGTATTTT.